The 32 T cell receptor beta chains below were found in one sample sequenced in a study of blood T cell repertoires in COVID-19. Generated by immunoSEQ multiplex PCR, the TCRdb table keeps only in-frame clones and is missing some. The sample lists fewer than 100,000 clones, around nine tenths occurring once. The sample comprised peripheral blood. The receptors shown here come from a man aged 65 to 79 with acute or convalescent COVID-19.

This clone was counted a single time. This sequence joins TRBV5-1 and TRBJ1-6, with 9 bases lining up with TRBD1. CDR1 and CDR2 from the germline V gene are SGHRS and YFSETQ. The CDR3 spans 15 residues. The V gene end was trimmed by 4 bases and the J gene end by 10 bases; junction bases not matched to a gene: 9. The CDR3 loop is CASSPGQGWVSPLHF. CDR3 sequence (DNA): TGCGCCAGCAGCCCCGGACAGGGGTGGGTATCACCCCTCCACTTT.

The chain combines TRBV6-5 with TRBJ1-6, with TRBD1 as a possible D gene (5 bases). V lost 6 bases, J lost 10 bases, and 13 bases lay in between. The germline V gene has CDR1 MNHEY and CDR2 SVGAGI. The CDR3 covers 13 residues. This chain's CDR3 is CASRRGEGSPLHF. DNA of the CDR3: TGTGCCAGCAGACGGGGGGAAGGATCACCCCTCCACTTT.

The chain couples TRBV20-1 to TRBJ1-1, with unresolved D. The CDR3 is made up of 13 amino acids. Germline V gene sequence: CDR1 DFQATT, CDR2 SNEGSKA (reference sequence). Trimming shortened V by 3 bases and J by 1 base, and 9 bases separated the two germline ends. CDR3 sequence: CSASPDQNTEAFF. The CDR3 bases are TGCAGTGCTAGTCCAGATCAGAACACTGAAGCTTTCTTT.

This clone was seen a single time. CDR3 DNA: TGTGCCAGCAGCCAAGGACTAGCGGGGCTCTACGAGCAGTACTTC. Translated, it gives CASSQGLAGLYEQYF. This chain joins TRBV3-1 (or the pseudogene TRBV3-2) and TRBJ2-7; 11 nucleotides agree with TRBD2. The CDR3 loop spans 15 amino acids. Germline V gene lookup returns CDR1 LGHDT and CDR2 YNNKEL (reference sequence). V lost 1 base and J lost 3; bases outside the gene matches: 2.

This chain links TRBV4-1 with TRBJ1-1; D gene unclear. V was cut by 2 bases and J by 9 bases, with 19 bases left in between. The CDR3 runs to 15 residues. Germline assignment: CDR1 MGHRA and CDR2 YSYEKL. The CDR3 protein is CASSQLTPGLSKAFF. The CDR3, as DNA: TGCGCCAGCAGCCAACTTACCCCGGGATTAAGTAAAGCTTTCTTT.

The chain uses TRBV28 and TRBJ1-3, with D possibly being TRBD1 (5 bases). The length of the CDR3 is 14 residues. Germline CDR1 and CDR2: MDHEN and SYDVKM. The V end lost 6 bases, the J end lost 5 bases, and 14 bases lay between the germline ends. The CDR3 sequence: CASSLQGGRNTIYF. CDR3 in DNA: TGTGCCAGCAGCCTCCAGGGTGGCAGAAACACCATATATTTT.

The V call is TRBV5-1, the J call TRBJ2-5; the match to TRBD1 covers 7 bases. J was trimmed by 5 bases and V by 0 bases; bases with no gene match: 7. CDR3 length: 15 amino acids. CDR1 and CDR2 from the germline V gene are SGHRS and YFSETQ. The chain's CDR3 is CASSLGGGAWETQYF. The CDR3 DNA is TGCGCCAGCAGCTTGGGAGGGGGCGCTTGGGAGACCCAGTACTTC.

The chain carries TRBV5-4 and TRBJ1-1; maybe TRBD1 (6 bases). CDR3 length: 13 amino acids. Trimming took 1 base from V and 5 from J, leaving 9 bases between them. The germline CDR1 and CDR2 sequences are SGHNT and YYREEE (reference sequence). DNA of the CDR3: TGTGCCAGCAGCTTGCAGGGGCGAACTGAAGCTTTCTTT. It yields the protein CASSLQGRTEAFF. Full variable domain (rest looked up from reference TRBV5-4 and TRBJ1-1): ETGVTQSPTHLIKTRGQQVTLRCSSQSGHNTVSWYQQALGQGPQFIFQYYREEENGRGNFPPRFSGLQFPNYSSELNVNALELDDSALYLCASSLQGRTEAFFGQGTRLTVV.

The V gene is TRBV6-5, the J gene TRBJ2-7; D is unclear. The CDR3 has 14 residues. Deletions cut 2 bases from V and 4 bases from J, with 12 bases between. The germline V gene encodes CDR1 MNHEY and CDR2 SVGAGI. CDR3 in amino acids: CASSYTFRHYEQYF. The CDR3 DNA is TGTGCCAGCAGTTACACCTTCAGGCATTACGAGCAGTACTTC.

The chain joins TRBV29-1 to TRBJ2-3; a weak D match, TRBD2 (5 bases). V lost 6 bases and J 2 bases, leaving 12 bases between the germline ends. Germline-derived CDR1 and CDR2 are SQVTM and ANQGSEA. This CDR3 has 13 amino acids. CDR3 sequence reads: CSVAPGVTDTQYF. The DNA of the CDR3 is TGCAGCGTCGCCCCCGGGGTCACAGATACGCAGTATTTT.

This chain joins TRBV5-1 and TRBJ2-7, with a tentative D call TRBD2 (6 bases). This CDR3 region has 14 residues. CDR1 SGHRS and CDR2 YFSETQ come from the germline V gene. V dropped 3 bases and J dropped 3 bases, with 13 bases sitting between them. DNA of the CDR3: TGCGCCAGCAGCTGGGGACTGAACATCTACGAGCAGTACTTC. It encodes CASSWGLNIYEQYF.

V and J are TRBV15 and TRBJ1-5; D uncertain. The CDR3 length is 15 residues. Germline V gives CDR1 LNHNV, CDR2 YYDKDF (reference sequence). The germline V and J ends were trimmed by 0 bases and 3 bases, with 9 bases remaining between them. CDR3 residues: CATSRDWSFNQPQHF. In nucleotides, the CDR3 is TGTGCCACCAGCAGAGATTGGAGCTTCAATCAGCCCCAGCATTTT. Full variable domain (outside the CDR3, taken from reference TRBV15 and TRBJ1-5): DAMVIQNPRYQVTQFGKPVTLSCSQTLNHNVMYWYQQKSSQAPKLLFHYYDKDFNNEADTPDNFQSRRPNTSFCFLDIRSPGLGDTAMYLCATSRDWSFNQPQHFGDGTRLSIL.

The chain has TRBV3-1 (or the pseudogene TRBV3-2) and TRBJ1-2; D call uncertain. The CDR3 runs to 14 residues. Germline V gene sequence: CDR1 LGHDT, CDR2 YNNKEL (reference sequence). The germline V and J ends were trimmed by 0 bases and 2 bases, with 7 bases remaining between them. The CDR3 loop is CASSQDPRNYGYTF. The CDR3 nucleotides read TGTGCCAGCAGCCAAGATCCCAGGAACTATGGCTACACCTTC.

The V gene is TRBV10-2, the J gene TRBJ1-5; D is possibly TRBD1 (6 bases). Trimming took off 8 bases at V and 6 bases at J, with 11 bases between the two ends. Germline V CDR1 and CDR2: WSHSY, SAAADI. This CDR3 is built from 12 residues. The CDR3 loop reads CASSSGVQPQHF. In DNA form, the CDR3 reads TGCGCCAGCTCGTCAGGGGTTCAGCCCCAGCATTTT.

The J gene is TRBJ2-7, the V gene TRBV6-5, with 7 nucleotides matching TRBD2. The V and J ends lost 7 bases and 4 bases, in that order; junction bases with no gene match: 10. The length of the CDR3 is 14 residues. The germline V gene encodes CDR1 MNHEY and CDR2 SVGAGI. CDR3 residues: CASTQGEGPYEQYV. CDR3 in DNA: TGTGCCAGCACCCAAGGGGAGGGCCCGTACGAGCAGTACGTC.

Only a few counts were recorded for this clone. This sequence joins TRBV2 and TRBJ2-2; 7 bases align to TRBD2. This CDR3 comprises 15 residues. Germline V lookup: CDR1 SNHLY, CDR2 FYNNEI. Trimming removed 3 bases from V and 3 bases from J; junction bases left unmatched: 4. CDR3 sequence reads: CASSEGGSDTGELFF. The CDR3 DNA reads TGTGCCAGCAGTGAGGGAGGGTCGGACACCGGGGAGCTGTTTTTT.

The V call is TRBV5-4, the J call TRBJ2-3, with TRBD1 matching 8 bases. Trimming took 4 bases from V and 7 from J; bases not matched to a gene: 17. Per germline, CDR1 SGHNT and CDR2 YYREEE (reference sequence). The CDR3 length is 17 residues. In nucleotides, the CDR3 is TGTGCCAGCAGCATGCAACCGGGACAGGATCACCTGAATACGCAGTATTTT. Its translation: CASSMQPGQDHLNTQYF.

In DNA form, the CDR3 reads TGTGCCAGCAGGGACTCGAAGGGGGGGGCAGGAGATACGCAGTATTTT. It codes for CASRDSKGGAGDTQYF. V is TRBV6-6 and J is TRBJ2-3; TRBD2 might be the D (7 bases). The ends were cut back, 6 bases at V and 5 bases at J, with 21 bases in the middle. The germline V gene has CDR1 MNHNY and CDR2 SVGAGI (reference sequence). The CDR3 extends over 16 amino acids.

The gene calls are TRBV11-2 and TRBJ1-6; D not resolved. The length of the CDR3 is 15 residues. From germline, CDR1 is SGHAT and CDR2 FQNNGV. V gave up 5 bases and J gave up 5 bases, with 13 bases separating them. The DNA of the CDR3 is TGTGCCAGCAGCGCCTCGACACCGAATAATTCACCCCTCCACTTT. Its protein product is CASSASTPNNSPLHF.

V is TRBV2 and J is TRBJ1-1; D is possibly TRBD1 (5 bases). Between the trimmed V and J ends, which lost 8 bases and 0 bases, there was a span of 16 bases. CDR1 and CDR2 (germline): SNHLY, FYNNEI. The CDR3 totals 15 residues. Here the CDR3 DNA reads TGTGCCAGCGAGAAGCAGGGAGGATTGAACACTGAAGCTTTCTTT. Amino acids: CASEKQGGLNTEAFF.

This chain joins TRBV5-1 and TRBJ1-5; TRBD1 is a possible D gene (5 bases). The CDR3 has 13 residues. The V gene lost 4 bases and the J gene lost 2 bases, with 7 bases spanning the gap. CDR1 is SGHRS, CDR2 YFSETQ, per germline. As DNA, the CDR3 is TGCGCCAGCAGCGACAGTGGCAATCAGCCCCAGCATTTT. This translates into CASSDSGNQPQHF. Complete variable domain (other parts from reference TRBV5-1 and TRBJ1-5): KAGVTQTPRYLIKTRGQQVTLSCSPISGHRSVSWYQQTPGQGLQFLFEYFSETQRNKGNFPGRFSGRQFSNSRSEMNVSTLELGDSALYLCASSDSGNQPQHFGDGTRLSIL.

This rearrangement joins TRBV11-2 to TRBJ1-2, with D tentatively TRBD1 (5 bases). In germline, CDR1 is SGHAT, CDR2 FQNNGV. V was shortened by 3 bases and J by 8 bases, with 13 bases between the two germline ends. The CDR3 loop spans 13 amino acids. DNA for the CDR3: TGTGCCAGCAGCTTGGGGCAGACTGCCGGCTACACCTTC. It encodes CASSLGQTAGYTF.

In DNA form, the CDR3 reads TGTGCCAGCAGTCTTGAGCGGGGGACAGCGGCTAGCTATGGCTACACCTTC. As protein: CASSLERGTAASYGYTF. This rearrangement joins TRBV5-8 to TRBJ1-2; 7 bases agree with TRBD1. Germline loops: CDR1 SGHTS, CDR2 YDEGEE. The CDR3 contains 17 residues. V was pared by 5 bases and J by 4 bases, with 17 bases of the junction left unmatched. Supplemented by reference TRBV5-8 and TRBJ1-2, the full variable domain reads EAGVTQSPTHLIKTRGQQATLRCSPISGHTSVYWYQQALGLGLQFLLWYDEGEERNRGNFPPRFSGRQFPNYSSELNVNALELEDSALYLCASSLERGTAASYGYTFGSGTRLTVV.

This sequence joins TRBV19 and TRBJ2-4; TRBD1 matches 9 bases. V lost 0 bases, J lost 1 base, and 4 bases stayed unmatched. This CDR3 is 17 amino acids long. Germline lookup yields CDR1 LNHDA and CDR2 SQIVND (reference sequence). The DNA of the CDR3 is TGTGCCAGTAGTATAGATTGGACAGGGGTGGCCAAAAACATTCAGTACTTC. It specifies CASSIDWTGVAKNIQYF.

This clone was counted once. The chain joins TRBV5-4 to TRBJ1-1; a weak D match, TRBD1 (6 bases). The CDR3 contains 15 residues. The ends were cut back, 4 bases at V and 2 bases at J, with 15 bases in the middle. Germline CDR1 SGHNT, CDR2 YYREEE (reference sequence). The CDR3 spells CASSTETGRNTEAFF. CDR3 bases: TGTGCCAGCAGCACAGAGACAGGTCGTAACACTGAAGCTTTCTTT.

The rearrangement links TRBV7-6 to TRBJ1-6; perhaps TRBD1 as D (6 bases). Per germline, CDR1 SGHVS and CDR2 FNYEAQ. V dropped 4 bases and J dropped 7 bases, with 8 bases sitting between them. CDR3 length equals 13 residues. The CDR3 is CASSSGQNSPLHF. The CDR3 DNA reads as TGTGCCAGCAGCTCCGGACAGAATTCACCCCTCCACTTT.

The CDR3 protein is CASSLEGVPGGYTF. In nucleotides, the CDR3 is TGTGCCAGCAGCTTGGAGGGAGTCCCGGGCGGCTACACCTTC. The chain joins TRBV5-4 to TRBJ1-2; no definite D call. The germline V gene encodes CDR1 SGHNT and CDR2 YYREEE (reference sequence). This CDR3 is built from 14 residues. V was clipped by 0 bases and J by 8 bases, with 14 bases between them.

The CDR3 nucleotides read TGTGCCAGCAGTGGGGGCCGGCAAGAGACCCAGTACTTC. Translating it yields CASSGGRQETQYF. The V gene is TRBV6-2 or TRBV6-3, the J gene TRBJ2-5; TRBD1 might be the D (6 bases). CDR1 MNHEY and CDR2 SVGEGT come from the germline V gene. V was trimmed by 5 bases and J by 2 bases, leaving 9 bases between them. This CDR3 region has 13 residues.

This sequence joins TRBV9 and TRBJ2-1; D remains unclear. With 3 bases removed from V and 8 bases from J, the gap between germline ends came to 9 bases. Germline V gene data show CDR1 as SGDLS and CDR2 as YYNGEE. The CDR3 contains 12 residues. The CDR3 DNA follows: TGTGCCAGCAGCGGGGTAGCACATGAGCAGTTCTTC. It codes for CASSGVAHEQFF.

This clone was observed a few times. The chain is built from TRBV6-5 and TRBJ1-2; D gene unclear. The V end lost 6 bases, the J end lost 6 bases, and 17 bases lay between the germline ends. CDR3 length: 14 residues. CDR1 and CDR2 (germline): MNHEY, SVGAGI. CDR3 sequence (DNA): TGTGCCAGCAGAGCGGCCATCTCCTATGATGGCTACACCTTC. It specifies CASRAAISYDGYTF.

The chain links TRBV6-1 to TRBJ1-1, with a possible D match to TRBD1 (5 bases). The CDR3 is 16 residues long. Germline CDR1 is MNHNS and CDR2 is SASEGT. V dropped 0 bases and J dropped 5 bases, with 16 bases sitting between them. The CDR3 DNA sequence: TGTGCCAGCAGTGAAGCGTTTAGGCAGGGAATTACTGAAGCTTTCTTT. Protein: CASSEAFRQGITEAFF.

The CDR3 loop is CASSFDARLGTYEQYV. The CDR3 nucleotides read TGTGCCAGCAGTTTCGATGCCAGGCTTGGAACCTACGAGCAGTACGTC. The chain joins TRBV28 to TRBJ2-7; D is undetermined. The germline CDR1 and CDR2 sequences are MDHEN and SYDVKM. V lost 3 bases and J 2 bases, leaving 17 bases between the germline ends. There are 16 residues in the CDR3.